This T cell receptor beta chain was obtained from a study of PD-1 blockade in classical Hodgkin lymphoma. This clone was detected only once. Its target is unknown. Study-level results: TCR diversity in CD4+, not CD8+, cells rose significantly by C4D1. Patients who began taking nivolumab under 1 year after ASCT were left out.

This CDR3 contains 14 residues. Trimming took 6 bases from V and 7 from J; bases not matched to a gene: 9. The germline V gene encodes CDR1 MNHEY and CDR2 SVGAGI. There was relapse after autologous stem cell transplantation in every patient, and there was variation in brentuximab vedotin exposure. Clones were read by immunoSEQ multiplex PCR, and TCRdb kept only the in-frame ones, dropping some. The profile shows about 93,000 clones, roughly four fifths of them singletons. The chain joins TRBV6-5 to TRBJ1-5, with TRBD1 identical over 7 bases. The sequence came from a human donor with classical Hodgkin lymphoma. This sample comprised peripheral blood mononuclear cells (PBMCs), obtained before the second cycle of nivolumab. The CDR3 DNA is TGTGCCAGCAGCCCGACAGGGACGGTGCAGCCCCAGCATTTT. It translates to CASSPTGTVQPQHF.